The 23 T cell receptor beta chains listed next were all sequenced from one sample in a study of control samples from healthy donors and cancer patients. Assay used: immunoSEQ multiplex PCR; TCRdb lists only in-frame clones, some missing. The sample lists approximately 90,000 clones; 86% were seen once. The specimen was blood. Receptors were obtained from a man in his thirties or forties in good health.

The chain links TRBV19 to TRBJ1-1; the D gene is possibly TRBD1 (5 bases). The V gene's germline CDR1 is LNHDA and CDR2 SQIVND (reference sequence). The CDR3 spans 13 residues. V lost 5 bases, J lost 7 bases, and 14 bases lay in between. CDR3 nucleotide sequence: TGTGCCAGTAGTTCCTCCGTGGGGGGTGAAGCTTTCTTT. Translated, it gives CASSSSVGGEAFF.

This clone was picked up one time. This chain joins TRBV20-1 and TRBJ2-7; no definite D call. Germline V gene data show CDR1 as DFQATT and CDR2 as SNEGSKA (reference sequence). The V and J ends lost 3 bases and 4 bases respectively, with 10 bases between them. The CDR3 has 12 residues. CDR3 DNA sequence: TGCAGTGCTAGTAGGTCGAAGTACGAGCAGTACTTC. This sequence encodes CSASRSKYEQYF.

The chain's CDR3 is CASSPRTVAYEQYV. The DNA for the CDR3 is TGTGCCAGCAGTCCTAGGACTGTAGCCTACGAGCAGTACGTC. The V gene is TRBV2, the J gene TRBJ2-7, with D possibly matching TRBD2 (5 bases). This CDR3 is built from 14 residues. Per the germline V gene, CDR1 is SNHLY and CDR2 is FYNNEI. V was clipped by 5 bases and J by 2 bases, with 13 bases between them.

The chain joins TRBV7-8 to TRBJ2-3, with TRBD2 identical over 9 bases. CDR3 length: 16 residues. Losses at the gene ends were 6 bases for V and 3 bases for J; bases not matched to a gene: 10. In germline, CDR1 is SGHVS, CDR2 FQNEAQ. The CDR3 nucleotides are TGTGCCAGCAGACATATTAGCGGGGGTGTGACAGATACGCAGTATTTT. This sequence encodes CASRHISGGVTDTQYF.

This clone was recorded only once. The chain couples TRBV12-3 or TRBV12-4 to TRBJ1-2; D may be TRBD1 (5 bases). The CDR3 loop spans 12 amino acids. V was cut by 5 bases and J by 4 bases, with 8 bases left in between. For the CDR3, the DNA is TGTGCCAGCAGTCCGACAGTCTATGGCTACACCTTC. Translation: CASSPTVYGYTF.

The CDR3 reads CASSQEPGRPNYNSPLHF. The CDR3 DNA sequence: TGTGCCAGCAGCCAAGAACCGGGCAGGCCGAACTATAATTCACCCCTCCACTTT. The genes are TRBV4-2 and TRBJ1-6; D is uncertain. V shed 0 bases and J shed 3 bases, with 15 bases lying between them. From germline, CDR1 is LGHNA and CDR2 YNFKEQ. The CDR3 runs 18 residues.

The gene calls are TRBV6-1 and TRBJ2-2; D possibly matches TRBD1 or TRBD2 (6 bases each). The germline V gene has CDR1 MNHNS and CDR2 SASEGT. The CDR3 is 16 residues long. V was trimmed by 4 bases and J by 3 bases, leaving 15 bases between them. CDR3 bases: TGTGCCAGCAGTGCCGACAGGCGGGAACACACCGGGGAGCTGTTTTTT. It translates to CASSADRREHTGELFF.

This clone was observed once. The V gene is TRBV4-1, the J gene TRBJ2-7; D may correspond to TRBD1 or TRBD2 (5 bases each). V lost 1 base and J lost 2, with 12 bases in between. The CDR3 sequence is 15 residues long. The V gene's germline CDR1 is MGHRA and CDR2 YSYEKL. CDR3 residues: CASSQGVQGPYEQYV. CDR3 DNA sequence: TGCGCCAGCAGCCAAGGCGTGCAGGGACCCTACGAGCAGTACGTC.

The chain employs TRBV7-9 and TRBJ1-2, with D hard to call. V lost 5 bases and J lost 5, with 15 bases in between. There are 14 residues in the CDR3. Germline V gene data show CDR1 as SEHNR and CDR2 as FQNEAQ (reference sequence). CDR3 sequence: CASSRSEGGYGYTF. As DNA, the CDR3 is TGTGCCAGCAGCCGATCGGAAGGAGGGTATGGCTACACCTTC. Based on the CDR3 plus reference TRBV7-9 and TRBJ1-2, the full variable domain is DTGVSQNPRHKITKRGQNVTFRCDPISEHNRLYWYRQTLGQGPEFLTYFQNEAQLEKSRLLSDRFSAERPKGSFSTLEIQRTEQGDSAMYLCASSRSEGGYGYTFGSGTRLTVV.

The chain joins TRBV30 to TRBJ1-3; no clear D gene. Germline CDR1 is GTSNPN and CDR2 is SVGIG (reference sequence). The CDR3 runs 12 residues. V shed 5 bases and J shed 0 bases, with 5 bases lying between them. The CDR3 reads CAWGVSGNTIYF. The CDR3 nucleotides read TGTGCCTGGGGGGTCTCTGGAAACACCATATATTTT.

The gene calls are TRBV5-1 and TRBJ1-2; D remains unclear. Germline-derived CDR1 and CDR2 are SGHRS and YFSETQ. The CDR3 covers 14 residues. Trimming took off 0 bases at V and 5 bases at J, with 11 bases between the two ends. CDR3 DNA sequence: TGCGCCAGCAGCTTGGAAGCCAGTAGATATGGCTACACCTTC. Its protein product is CASSLEASRYGYTF.

The J gene is TRBJ2-2, the V gene TRBV19, with D tentatively TRBD1 (6 bases). With 2 bases removed from V and 7 bases from J, the gap between germline ends came to 14 bases. Germline V gene lookup returns CDR1 LNHDA and CDR2 SQIVND (reference sequence). The CDR3 loop spans 15 amino acids. This chain's CDR3 is CASSIFTGTNGELFF. CDR3 coding DNA: TGTGCCAGTAGTATATTCACAGGGACGAACGGGGAGCTGTTTTTT.

The chain joins TRBV10-2 to TRBJ1-1, with TRBD1 matching over 7 bases. This CDR3 contains 17 residues. Germline V gene data show CDR1 as WSHSY and CDR2 as SAAADI. V gave up 4 bases and J gave up 2 bases; unmatched junction bases: 13. CDR3: CASSAGQGVVVNTEAFF. Here the CDR3 DNA reads TGCGCCAGCAGTGCCGGGCAGGGGGTGGTAGTTAACACTGAAGCTTTCTTT.

The chain links TRBV3-1 (or the pseudogene TRBV3-2) to TRBJ1-2; D call uncertain. V was cut by 1 base and J by 0 bases, with 3 bases left in between. Germline V gives CDR1 LGHDT, CDR2 YNNKEL (reference sequence). The CDR3 runs 13 residues. The CDR3 DNA is TGTGCCAGCAGCCAAGGCACTAACTATGGCTACACCTTC. This codes for CASSQGTNYGYTF.

The gene calls are TRBV9 and TRBJ1-2, with a possible D match to TRBD1 (6 bases). CDR3 length: 12 amino acids. V was clipped by 3 bases and J by 6 bases, with 9 bases between them. Germline assignment: CDR1 SGDLS and CDR2 YYNGEE. The CDR3 DNA follows: TGTGCCAGCAGCGCCCACAGGGATGGCTACACCTTC. Translation gives CASSAHRDGYTF.

V gene TRBV7-2 combines with J gene TRBJ2-5, with no clear D. Germline CDR1 SGHTA, CDR2 FQGNSA. V dropped 1 base and J dropped 9 bases, with 6 bases sitting between them. CDR3 length: 11 amino acids. CDR3 sequence (DNA): TGTGCCAGCAGCTTAGGACCCTCCCAGTACTTC. Translated: CASSLGPSQYF.

The V call is TRBV6-2 or TRBV6-3, the J call TRBJ1-5; 8 bases line up with TRBD1. The CDR3 runs to 14 residues. Germline V gives CDR1 MNHEY, CDR2 SVGEGT. The V gene end was trimmed by 6 bases and the J gene end by 6 bases; junction bases not matched to a gene: 7. CDR3 sequence: CASSYDRGGQPQHF. CDR3 nucleotide sequence: TGTGCCAGCAGCTATGACAGGGGCGGTCAGCCCCAGCATTTT.

The chain recombines TRBV15 with TRBJ1-2; TRBD1 aligns across 11 bases. Germline V gene data show CDR1 as LNHNV and CDR2 as YYDKDF (reference sequence). The CDR3 covers 15 residues. V lost 4 bases and J lost 5; bases outside the gene matches: 6. The CDR3 nucleotides read TGTGCCACCAGCAAAGGGGACAGGGGGGGGTATGGCTACACCTTC. Protein product: CATSKGDRGGYGYTF.

The chain uses TRBV3-1 (or the pseudogene TRBV3-2) and TRBJ2-1, with a possible D match to TRBD1 (6 bases). The CDR3 totals 16 residues. Germline CDR1 is LGHDT and CDR2 is YNNKEL (reference sequence). V was shortened by 0 bases and J by 2 bases, with 11 bases between the two germline ends. The CDR3 region has the DNA TGTGCCAGCAGCCAAGATCTCCCAGGGGCCTACAATGAGCAGTTCTTC. Encoded protein: CASSQDLPGAYNEQFF.

The gene calls are TRBV5-1 and TRBJ2-4, with D possibly being TRBD2 (6 bases). V lost 0 bases, J lost 1 base, and 11 bases lay in between. The CDR3 runs 16 residues. The germline CDR1 and CDR2 sequences are SGHRS and YFSETQ. The DNA for the CDR3 is TGCGCCAGCAGCTTGGCGGCCAGCGGGGCCAAAAACATTCAGTACTTC. It specifies CASSLAASGAKNIQYF.

This CDR3 reads CASSEREGSGNTIYF. The CDR3 bases are TGTGCCAGCAGTGAGCGGGAGGGCTCTGGAAACACCATATATTTT. The V call is TRBV2, the J call TRBJ1-3, with D unresolved. CDR1 is SNHLY, CDR2 FYNNEI, per germline. The V end was cut by 3 bases, the J end by 0 bases, with 9 bases between. This CDR3 is built from 15 residues. The full variable domain, in which reference TRBV2 and TRBJ1-3 provide the parts outside the CDR3, is EPEVTQTPSHQVTQMGQEVILRCVPISNHLYFYWYRQILGQKVEFLVSFYNNEISEKSEIFDDQFSVERPDGSNFTLKIRSTKLEDSAMYFCASSEREGSGNTIYFGEGSWLTVV.

The V gene is TRBV2, the J gene TRBJ1-1; D is unresolved. CDR1 SNHLY and CDR2 FYNNEI come from the germline V gene. V was shortened by 5 bases and J by 4 bases, with 11 bases between the two germline ends. This CDR3 is built from 13 residues. CDR3 protein: CASSREEGTEAFF. The CDR3 region has the DNA TGTGCCAGCAGTCGGGAGGAGGGCACTGAAGCTTTCTTT.

The V and J genes are TRBV2 and TRBJ2-7; the D gene is possibly TRBD1 (6 bases). From germline, CDR1 is SNHLY and CDR2 FYNNEI. Trimming shortened V by 8 bases and J by 5 bases, and 28 bases separated the two germline ends. This CDR3 is 17 amino acids long. CDR3 sequence (DNA): TGTGCCAGCTGTAGGGGGATTGGGGCGCAGGCAACCGACGAGCAGTACTTC. It translates to CASCRGIGAQATDEQYF.